The 16 T cell receptor beta chains listed next were all sequenced from one sample in a study of blood T cell repertoires in COVID-19. Sequenced by immunoSEQ multiplex PCR; TCRdb stores in-frame clones only, minus some. Of 200,000 to 300,000 clones listed, 84% are singletons. Sequences were obtained from peripheral blood. Receptors were obtained from a man between 60 and 75 years old with acute or convalescent COVID-19.

This clone was recorded only once. The V call is TRBV4-2, the J call TRBJ1-2; 8 nucleotides line up with TRBD1. CDR3 length: 18 residues. The germline gives CDR1 LGHNA, CDR2 YNFKEQ. V was pared by 0 bases and J by 0 bases, with 9 bases of the junction left unmatched. This CDR3 reads CASSQDPRDRTSNYGYTF. CDR3 bases: TGTGCCAGCAGCCAAGATCCCCGGGACAGGACGTCTAACTATGGCTACACCTTC.

The chain has TRBV9 and TRBJ1-3; D perhaps matches TRBD1 (6 bases). The germline CDR1 and CDR2 sequences are SGDLS and YYNGEE. V lost 0 bases and J lost 2, with 9 bases in between. The CDR3 sequence is 15 residues long. The CDR3 bases are TGTGCCAGCAGCGTAGTGTCAGGGGCTGGAAACACCATATATTTT. Residues: CASSVVSGAGNTIYF.

The chain recombines TRBV7-3 with TRBJ2-2; possible D gene TRBD2, 6 bases. V was cut by 5 bases and J by 5 bases, with 12 bases left in between. Germline assignment: CDR1 SGHTA and CDR2 FQGTGA. The CDR3 loop spans 14 amino acids. CDR3 coding DNA: TGTGCCAGCAGCCACCGGGGGTTAACCGGGGAGCTGTTTTTT. Residues: CASSHRGLTGELFF.

In this sample, this clone turned up once. The gene calls are TRBV18 and TRBJ1-1, with a possible D match to TRBD1 (6 bases). This CDR3 contains 15 residues. The V gene's germline CDR1 is KGHSH and CDR2 LQKENI. V lost 2 bases, J lost 6 bases, and 16 bases lay in between. The CDR3 sequence: CASSPSLPGVAEAFF. As DNA, the CDR3 is TGTGCCAGCTCACCAAGTCTTCCAGGGGTCGCTGAAGCTTTCTTT. Based on the CDR3 plus reference TRBV18 and TRBJ1-1, the full variable domain is NAGVMQNPRHLVRRRGQEARLRCSPMKGHSHVYWYRQLPEEGLKFMVYLQKENIIDESGMPKERFSAEFPKEGPSILRIQQVVRGDSAAYFCASSPSLPGVAEAFFGQGTRLTVV.

The chain combines TRBV5-1 with TRBJ2-1; a possible D gene is TRBD2 (6 bases). Germline V lookup: CDR1 SGHRS, CDR2 YFSETQ. The CDR3 runs to 14 residues. V was cut by 2 bases and J by 5 bases, with 11 bases left in between. The CDR3 reads CASSFTSRDNEQFF. CDR3 sequence (DNA): TGCGCCAGCAGCTTCACTAGCCGAGACAATGAGCAGTTCTTC.

The chain combines TRBV5-5 with TRBJ2-3; 10 positions agree with TRBD2. V shed 3 bases, J shed 0 bases, and the junction held 4 bases outside the gene matches. Per germline, CDR1 SGHKS and CDR2 YYEKEE (reference sequence). The CDR3 length is 16 residues. The CDR3 is CASSSGTSASTDTQYF. The CDR3, as DNA: TGTGCCAGCAGCTCCGGGACTAGCGCTAGCACAGATACGCAGTATTTT.

To note about this clone: Other DNA sequences in the sample encode the same CDR3. The V call is TRBV20-1, the J call TRBJ1-1; D is unclear. Trimming stripped 6 bases from V and 8 bases from J, with 7 bases between. The CDR3 has 9 amino acids. Germline V gene sequence: CDR1 DFQATT, CDR2 SNEGSKA (reference sequence). The CDR3: CSARAEAFF. The CDR3 DNA is TGCAGTGCCCGAGCCGAAGCTTTCTTT.

The chain uses TRBV18 and TRBJ2-1, with 7 bases that match TRBD2. This CDR3 comprises 16 residues. The germline V gene has CDR1 KGHSH and CDR2 LQKENI. V was pared by 2 bases and J by 3 bases, with 7 bases of the junction left unmatched. The CDR3 DNA is TGTGCCAGCTCACCAACCCAAGCGGGGCTCTACAATGAGCAGTTCTTC. Its translation: CASSPTQAGLYNEQFF.

This clone was picked up a small number of times. CDR3 nucleotide sequence: TGTGCCAGCTCACCAGTGGGCGGGTTTTCTAATGAAAAACTGTTTTTT. Translating it yields CASSPVGGFSNEKLFF. This chain uses TRBV18 with TRBJ1-4; D remains ambiguous. The CDR3 spans 16 residues. Trimming took 2 bases from V and 3 from J, leaving 13 bases between them. Germline CDR1 KGHSH, CDR2 LQKENI.

This clone was found a few times. The chain carries TRBV15 and TRBJ2-3, with TRBD2 matching 10 bases. The trim removed 1 base at V and 6 bases at J, leaving 7 bases unmatched. Germline CDR1 reads LNHNV; CDR2 reads YYDKDF (reference sequence). This CDR3 contains 16 residues. The CDR3 here is CATSRGLAGGQDTQYF. For the CDR3, the DNA is TGTGCCACCAGCAGAGGGTTAGCGGGGGGACAGGATACGCAGTATTTT.

V usage is TRBV19 and J usage is TRBJ1-4, with 7 bases that match TRBD1. V gave up 7 bases and J gave up 4 bases; unmatched junction bases: 6. This CDR3 has 14 residues. Germline CDR1 and CDR2: LNHDA and SQIVND (reference sequence). Here the CDR3 reads CASKSRQGNEKLFF. CDR3 DNA sequence: TGTGCCAGTAAATCGAGACAGGGTAATGAAAAACTGTTTTTT. The full variable domain, rest sourced from reference TRBV19 and TRBJ1-4, is DGGITQSPKYLFRKEGQNVTLSCEQNLNHDAMYWYRQDPGQGLRLIYYSQIVNDFQKGDIAEGYSVSREKKESFPLTVTSAQKNPTAFYLCASKSRQGNEKLFFGSGTQLSVL.

The gene calls are TRBV6-5 and TRBJ2-2, with 8 bases aligning to TRBD2. The CDR3 totals 14 residues. Trimming took 7 bases from V and 3 from J; bases not matched to a gene: 4. Germline V CDR1 and CDR2: MNHEY, SVGAGI. Here the CDR3 reads CASKLAGHTGELFF. Here the CDR3 DNA reads TGTGCCAGCAAATTAGCGGGGCACACCGGGGAGCTGTTTTTT.

V gene TRBV6-6 combines with J gene TRBJ1-5; D is perhaps TRBD1 (6 bases). Germline V gene lookup returns CDR1 MNHNY and CDR2 SVGAGI (reference sequence). CDR3 length equals 16 residues. The ends were cut back, 0 bases at V and 2 bases at J, with 11 bases in the middle. The CDR3 region is CASSYSIRQGNQPQHF. CDR3 sequence (DNA): TGTGCCAGCAGTTACTCGATCAGACAGGGCAATCAGCCCCAGCATTTT.

CDR3 in DNA: TGTGCCAGCAGTTTTAGGGAGCGGGAGGAGGGTTTTAGCGACGAGCAGTACTTC. This codes for CASSFREREEGFSDEQYF. V gene TRBV27 combines with J gene TRBJ2-7; 9 bases are a match to TRBD2. The V segment lost 3 bases and the J segment 5 bases; nucleotides outside the gene matches: 17. Germline V CDR1 and CDR2: MNHEY, SMNVEV (reference sequence). The CDR3 consists of 18 residues.

The chain recombines TRBV5-1 with TRBJ2-2; unclear D gene. CDR1 and CDR2 from the germline V gene are SGHRS and YFSETQ. V was trimmed by 4 bases and J by 1 base, leaving 20 bases between them. The CDR3 contains 18 residues. CDR3 bases: TGCGCCAGCAGCCTGGAAACTGTAGGAGTTAAGAACACCGGGGAGCTGTTTTTT. Its translation is CASSLETVGVKNTGELFF.

A few counts support this clone. The chain uses TRBV11-3 and TRBJ1-2; the match to TRBD1 covers 8 bases. CDR1 SGHNT and CDR2 YENEEA come from the germline V gene. CDR3 length: 14 residues. V was pared by 0 bases and J by 8 bases, with 5 bases of the junction left unmatched. The CDR3 region has the DNA TGTGCCAGCAGCTTAGATCCAGGGGGCCGCGGCTACACCTTC. It yields the protein CASSLDPGGRGYTF.